Each of the 7 T cell receptor beta chains below was sequenced from the same sample in a study of response to subunit inactivated influenza vaccine (dated by TCRdb to 2016 to 2018). Libraries were prepared through RT-PCR. TCRdb records Illumina HiSeq 2500 as the sequencer. The public reads were reanalyzed by TCRdb: fastp trimming at Q25, MiXCR alignment, in-frame beta chains only. Rows are combined by CDR3 protein, so each entry shows the most common genes and DNA. For this sample the table gives about 540,000 distinct CDR3 sequences, of which around a quarter were detected only once. In total, the top ten clones hold under 3.5% of the sample. The same data also contributed to another study, on T cells expressing NK-cell markers. As that second study puts it: 5'RACE template switching, by which a universal primer site and unique molecular identifiers were added, was used to make TCR beta cDNA libraries.

Sequencing was performed on CD4+ T cells sorted from PBMCs, taken 12 days after vaccination. Receptor source: a man between 50 and 59 years old who received an inactivated influenza vaccine. Donor details come from another sample of the same person, matched by shared clones.

V is TRBV4-3 and J is TRBJ1-6; a weak D match, TRBD1 (6 bases). This CDR3 spans 16 amino acids. Trimming left V 0 bases short and J 7 bases short, with 13 bases between. CDR1 is LGHNA and CDR2 is YSLEER in the germline V gene. DNA for the CDR3: TGCGCCAGCAGCCAAGATACAGGGTCGAGGAATTCACCCCTCCACTTT. Its translation: CASSQDTGSRNSPLHF.

V and J are TRBV5-6 and TRBJ2-3, with a tentative D call TRBD1 (5 bases). V gave up 2 bases and J gave up 2 bases, with 9 bases separating them. CDR1 is SGHDT, CDR2 YYEEEE, per germline. The CDR3 is 14 residues long. As DNA, the CDR3 is TGTGCCAGCAGCTTCGACAGAAACACAGATACGCAGTATTTT. Translating it yields CASSFDRNTDTQYF.

In its sample, this clonotype was seen a few times. The chain carries TRBV27 and TRBJ2-7; D perhaps matches TRBD1 (5 bases). Trimming left V 4 bases short and J 7 bases short, with 11 bases between. The CDR3 loop spans 12 amino acids. Germline CDR1 and CDR2: MNHEY and SMNVEV (reference sequence). CDR3: CASSSPREEQYF. CDR3 DNA: TGTGCCAGCAGTTCCCCCAGGGAAGAGCAGTACTTC.

The rearrangement joins TRBV7-2 to TRBJ2-1; TRBD2 aligns across 8 bases. Germline V lookup: CDR1 SGHTA, CDR2 FQGNSA. V lost 4 bases and J lost 7; bases outside the gene matches: 9. This CDR3 spans 15 amino acids. Written as DNA, the CDR3 is TGTGCCAGCAGCTACTATAGCGGGGAAGTAAATGAGCAGTTCTTC. Its translation is CASSYYSGEVNEQFF.

This clonotype was seen repeatedly, ten times or more. V usage is TRBV12-3 or TRBV12-4 and J usage is TRBJ1-1; 9 bases align to TRBD1. J lost 3 bases, V lost 7 bases, and 6 bases had no gene match. The CDR3 runs 14 residues. The DNA for the CDR3 is TGTGCCAGCAACAAACAGGGGGCCTACACTGAAGCTTTCTTT. It yields the protein CASNKQGAYTEAFF.

The table lists this clonotype with a few counts. The chain links TRBV5-5 to TRBJ1-6; the match to TRBD1 covers 12 bases. CDR3 length: 17 residues. In germline, CDR1 is SGHKS, CDR2 YYEKEE (reference sequence). V shed 0 bases and J 8 bases; nucleotides not matched to a gene: 6. CDR3 in amino acids: CASSLAAGQGAHSPLHF. The CDR3 DNA is TGTGCCAGCAGCTTGGCAGCGGGACAGGGGGCTCATTCACCCCTCCACTTT.

The chain recombines TRBV9 with TRBJ2-7; D remains unclear. The CDR3 contains 14 residues. V was trimmed by 4 bases and J by 0 bases, leaving 11 bases between them. Germline V gene data show CDR1 as SGDLS and CDR2 as YYNGEE. The CDR3 reads CASSPESLSYEQYF. In DNA, the CDR3 is TGTGCCAGCAGCCCCGAATCCCTCTCCTACGAGCAGTACTTC. Full variable domain (rest looked up from reference TRBV9 and TRBJ2-7): DSGVTQTPKHLITATGQRVTLRCSPRSGDLSVYWYQQSLDQGLQFLIQYYNGEERAKGNILERFSAQQFPDLHSELNLSSLELGDSALYFCASSPESLSYEQYFGPGTRLTVT.